This T cell receptor beta chain appears in the sequencing data of a study of blood T cell repertoires in COVID-19. At the level of the study: The samples span acute and convalescent COVID-19 from the United States, Italy and Spain.

V lost 2 bases and J lost 6, with 7 bases in between. CDR3 length: 12 residues. Germline CDR1 reads MNHNS; CDR2 reads SASEGT. Per the authors' pipeline: By means of reference gene primer amplification, nucleated cell counts were estimated. Method: immunoSEQ multiplex PCR; TCRdb's copy keeps in-frame clones and lacks some. V, J and clone size are those of that table, while D and trimming were read from the DNA. The data contain about 150,000 clones, approximately 86% of them singletons. This sequence was found in an elderly woman with COVID-19, enrolled during active disease. The material sequenced was peripheral blood. J is TRBJ1-2 and V is TRBV6-1, with D unclear. CDR3 residues: CASSESRHGYTF. For the CDR3, the DNA is TGTGCCAGCAGTGAAAGCAGGCATGGCTACACCTTC.